Listed below are T cell receptor beta chains from one sample, sequenced in a study of vaccination and CD4 T cells after COVID-19. TCRdb re-called the PCR reads through MiXCR, storing one row per CDR3 protein. The sample has 20,000 to 30,000 distinct CDR3 sequences; roughly 51% are singletons. This material consisted of CD4+ T cells from blood, taken before SARS-CoV-2 vaccination. The receptors shown here come from a human donor who had recovered from COVID-19. Each CDR3 is given with its conserved first and last residue. A D gene is named only where the DNA matches it firmly. Clone size is given for some rows only: seen once, a few or many times, or a class if the clone is expanded.

d_call	clone_size	j_call	v_call	cdr3_nt	cdr3_aa
NA	NA	TRBJ1-1	TRBV30	TGTGCCTGGAGTGTCGGGTCGCTTGGCAGCACTGAAGCTTTCTTT	CAWSVGSLGSTEAFF
TRBD2	NA	TRBJ2-5	TRBV11-1	TGTGCCAGCAGCTCCGTGACTAGCGGGAGACTACGAGAGACCCAGTACTTC	CASSSVTSGRLRETQYF
NA	NA	TRBJ2-2	TRBV6-5	TGTGCCAGCAGTTACGAGTCCGGGGAGCTGTTTTTT	CASSYESGELFF
NA	once	TRBJ2-5	TRBV7-2	TGTGCCAGCAGCTCCCTCCTTGGAAAGGAAGAGACCCAGTACTTC	CASSSLLGKEETQYF
NA	few	TRBJ1-5	TRBV20-1	TGCAGTGCTTCTACCTCTCGGGCGGGCCAGCCCCAGCATTTT	CSASTSRAGQPQHF
TRBD1	NA	TRBJ2-5	TRBV7-9	TGTGCCAGCAGAGATTCCGGGACAGAGAAAGAGACCCAGTACTTC	CASRDSGTEKETQYF
TRBD2	NA	TRBJ2-1	TRBV20-1	TGCAGTGCTAGAGATCAAGGGAGCGGGAGCTGGAATGAGCAGTTCTTC	CSARDQGSGSWNEQFF
NA	NA	TRBJ1-1	TRBV27	TGTGCCAGCAGGGGGCGGGGGTTAAACACTGAAGCTTTCTTT	CASRGRGLNTEAFF
TRBD1	NA	TRBJ1-4	TRBV24-1	TGTGCCACCAGTGATGGACAGGGGAAGAGTGAAAAACTGTTTTTT	CATSDGQGKSEKLFF
NA	NA	TRBJ1-5	TRBV12-3/TRBV12-4	TGTGCCAGCAGTTTGGGAGGGAGCAATCAGCCCCAGCATTTT	CASSLGGSNQPQHF
NA	NA	TRBJ1-2	TRBV15	TGTGCCACCAGCAGAGACAGGGTATATGGCTACACCTTC	CATSRDRVYGYTF
NA	NA	TRBJ2-1	TRBV25-1	TGTGCCAGCAGTGAGCGGGACAGTCCCTACAATGAGCAGTTCTTC	CASSERDSPYNEQFF
NA	NA	TRBJ2-2	TRBV6-1	TGTGCCAGCAGGTTACAGAGTTTACGGACCGGGGAGCTGTTTTTT	CASRLQSLRTGELFF
NA	NA	TRBJ2-1	TRBV7-2	TGTGCCAGCAGCTTCTACTTGAATGAGCAGTTCTTC	CASSFYLNEQFF
NA	NA	TRBJ2-7	TRBV7-6	TGTGCCAGCAGTCCCCGTGGAAAAAGCTCCTACGAGCAGTACTTC	CASSPRGKSSYEQYF
TRBD1	NA	TRBJ2-1	TRBV20-1	TGCAGTGCTTACCGGGACAGGGGGCGCAATGAGCAGTTCTTC	CSAYRDRGRNEQFF
NA	NA	TRBJ1-1	TRBV20-1	TGCGGTGCCAGCGGTGGAAGGGGGTCCACTGAAGCTTTCTTT	CGASGGRGSTEAFF
NA	few	TRBJ1-2	TRBV7-9	TGTGCCAGCAGCTTTATACAGGGAGGGGGTGGCTACACCTTC	CASSFIQGGGGYTF
TRBD1	few	TRBJ1-3	TRBV20-1	TGCAGTGCTAGAAGGCAGGGGGCTGGAAACACCATATATTTT	CSARRQGAGNTIYF
NA	NA	TRBJ1-1	TRBV6-5	TGTGCCAGCAGTTCCCCCGGGAGAACGGCGGGGAACACTGAAGCTTTCTTT	CASSSPGRTAGNTEAFF
TRBD1	NA	TRBJ2-7	TRBV6-5	TGTGCCAGCAGTTCTCCACGAGACAGGGCCGAGCAGTACTTC	CASSSPRDRAEQYF
NA	few	TRBJ1-1	TRBV7-9	TGTGCCAGCAGCGGGCGGGCAGCGATGAACACTGAAGCTTTCTTT	CASSGRAAMNTEAFF
NA	NA	TRBJ2-2	TRBV12-3/TRBV12-4	TGTGCCAGCAGTTTGGAGGGACAGCCTGCCGGGGAGCTGTTTTTT	CASSLEGQPAGELFF
TRBD2	NA	TRBJ2-2	TRBV28	TGTGCCAGCTATGGACTAGCGACCAACACCGGGGAGCTGTTTTTT	CASYGLATNTGELFF
TRBD2	NA	TRBJ2-5	TRBV2	TGTGCCAGCAGCCCAACTAGCGCGGGGGGGACCCAGTACTTC	CASSPTSAGGTQYF
TRBD2	few	TRBJ2-3	TRBV20-1	TGCAGTGCTGCCCCATCTGCGGGAGGTACTTCTACGCAGTATTTT	CSAAPSAGGTSTQYF
NA	NA	TRBJ2-5	TRBV5-4	TGTGCCAGCAGCTTGGCGGGGGGCGGGGGAGAGACCCAGTACTTC	CASSLAGGGGETQYF
NA	NA	TRBJ1-6	TRBV6-1	TGTGCCAGCAGTACAGGGTCGTGGGGGATGACAAATAATTCACCCCTCCACTTT	CASSTGSWGMTNNSPLHF
NA	once	TRBJ2-3	TRBV24-1	TGTGCCACCAGTGATCGGGCCAGCACAGATACGCAGTATTTT	CATSDRASTDTQYF
NA	NA	TRBJ2-1	TRBV4-1	TGCGCCAGCAGCCAAGTATTCGGTGAGCAGTTCTTC	CASSQVFGEQFF
NA	NA	TRBJ1-4	TRBV14	TGTGCCAGCAGCCACACCCAAGGTGGACTGTTTTTT	CASSHTQGGLFF
NA	NA	TRBJ2-5	TRBV7-9	TGTGCCAGCAGCTTAAGGGCAGGGGGGTACCAAGAGACCCAGTACTTC	CASSLRAGGYQETQYF
TRBD1	NA	TRBJ2-1	TRBV6-1	TGTGCCAGCAGTAGGGGACAGACTCTTTACAATGAGCAGTTCTTC	CASSRGQTLYNEQFF
NA	NA	TRBJ1-1	TRBV7-6	TGTGCCAGCAGCTTGGGGACGGGGAACACTGAAGCTTTCTTT	CASSLGTGNTEAFF
NA	NA	TRBJ2-3	TRBV7-2	TGTGCCAGCAGCCCCCCGGGGGGCGGAGCTAGCACAGATACGCAGTATTTT	CASSPPGGGASTDTQYF
NA	NA	TRBJ1-2	TRBV29-1	TGCAGCGTTGTTTCCAGGGGAGGCTATGGCTACACCTTC	CSVVSRGGYGYTF
NA	few	TRBJ1-6	TRBV6-1	TGTGCCAGCAGTGAACTTGGAGGGTCTTCACCCCTCCACTTT	CASSELGGSSPLHF
NA	NA	TRBJ2-2	TRBV4-1	TGCGCCAGCAGCCGTATTGAGGTTCGGGGGGGGGAGCTGTTTTTT	CASSRIEVRGGELFF
TRBD2	NA	TRBJ2-1	TRBV28	TGTGCCAGCAGTTTGATACTAGCGGGAGGGCCCGGCCATGAGCAGTTCTTC	CASSLILAGGPGHEQFF
NA	NA	TRBJ2-1	TRBV10-3	TGTGCCATCAGTGACCCCGGACAAACAGGGAGCTCCTACAATGAGCAGTTCTTC	CAISDPGQTGSSYNEQFF
NA	NA	TRBJ2-1	TRBV2	TGTGCCAGCAGTGGGATCTTAACCTCCTACAATGAGCAGTTCTTC	CASSGILTSYNEQFF
NA	NA	TRBJ1-4	TRBV7-9	TGTGCCAGCGGTATGGGGGAAAAACTGTTTTTT	CASGMGEKLFF
TRBD2	NA	TRBJ2-7	TRBV20-1	TGCAGTGCTAGAGCCGGGAGGCTTCTCTCCTACGAGCAGTACTTC	CSARAGRLLSYEQYF
TRBD2	NA	TRBJ2-2	TRBV7-3	TGTGCCAGCAGCTCACTAGCGGGGGCCGGCCGGGAGCTGTTTTTT	CASSSLAGAGRELFF
NA	NA	TRBJ2-5	TRBV6-2/TRBV6-3	TGTGCCAGCCGAGGGGCGGGATATGGCGAGACCCAGTACTTC	CASRGAGYGETQYF
NA	NA	TRBJ2-7	TRBV28	TGTGCCAGCACTAACTACCGGGCCACCTACGAGCAGTACTTC	CASTNYRATYEQYF
TRBD1	few	TRBJ1-2	TRBV6-5	TGTGCCAGCAGTTACTCCTACAGGGGTGGCTACACCTTC	CASSYSYRGGYTF
TRBD2	NA	TRBJ2-2	TRBV12-3/TRBV12-4	TGTGCCAGCAGTCCAGGGACTAGCGGGAGGTGGCCCGGGGAGCTGTTTTTT	CASSPGTSGRWPGELFF
NA	NA	TRBJ2-7	TRBV6-2/TRBV6-3	TGTGCCAGCAGTTACGGGTCCGCAGGCCACTACGAGCAGTACTTC	CASSYGSAGHYEQYF